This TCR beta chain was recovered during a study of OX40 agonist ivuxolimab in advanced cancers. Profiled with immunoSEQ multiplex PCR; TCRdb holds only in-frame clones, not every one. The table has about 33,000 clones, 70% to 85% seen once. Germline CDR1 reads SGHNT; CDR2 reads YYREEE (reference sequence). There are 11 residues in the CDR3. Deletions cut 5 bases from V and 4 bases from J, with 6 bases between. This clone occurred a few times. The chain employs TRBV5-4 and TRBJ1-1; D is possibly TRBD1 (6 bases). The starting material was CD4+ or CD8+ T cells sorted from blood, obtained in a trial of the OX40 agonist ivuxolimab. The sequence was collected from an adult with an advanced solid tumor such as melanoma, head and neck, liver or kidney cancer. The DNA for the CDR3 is TGTGCCAGCAGAGGGGGCACTGAAGCTTTCTTT. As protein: CASRGGTEAFF.